A single sample is the source of the 10 T cell receptor beta chains below, sequenced in a study of Graves' ophthalmopathy and Graves' hyperthyroidism. RNA transcripts provided the template for amplifying TCR beta CDR3 regions. Scientists carried out first-round RT-PCR using HTBI primers and then a second-round multiplex PCR. Using its own MiXCR run on the multiplex PCR reads, TCRdb lists one record per CDR3 protein. The sample has 400,000 to 500,000 distinct CDR3 sequences, roughly 21% seen once; the top ten hold 3%. Sequencing was carried out using peripheral blood. These receptors were obtained from a woman between 18 and 29 years old with stable Graves' hyperthyroidism.

This clonotype was seen a few times. V and J are TRBV19 and TRBJ2-2; 11 positions agree with TRBD2. The CDR3 totals 16 residues. CDR1 is LNHDA and CDR2 is SQIVND in the germline V gene (reference sequence). With V trimmed by 3 bases and J by 4 bases, 4 bases remained unmatched. Here the CDR3 DNA reads TGTGCCAGTAGTATTATAGCGGGAGGGCCCACCGGGGAGCTGTTTTTT. Translating gives CASSIIAGGPTGELFF.

This clonotype has a single count. The rearrangement joins TRBV12-3 or TRBV12-4 to TRBJ2-2; no clear D. This CDR3 has 13 residues. V was trimmed by 5 bases and J by 2 bases, leaving 6 bases between them. The CDR3 DNA is TGTGCCAGCAGTGCCGACAACACCGGGGAGCTGTTTTTT. It specifies CASSADNTGELFF.

This clonotype showed up just once. This rearrangement joins TRBV20-1 to TRBJ2-2; 14 nucleotides agree with TRBD2. This CDR3 spans 16 amino acids. CDR1 is DFQATT, CDR2 SNEGSKA, per germline (reference sequence). V dropped 5 bases and J dropped 2; count of bases not matched to a gene: 4. The CDR3 nucleotides are TGCAGTGCTGACGGACTAGCGGGAGGAAACACCGGGGAGCTGTTTTTT. This gives the protein CSADGLAGGNTGELFF.

Details on this clonotype: It may be a read error: a sequence one base away is much more abundant. The V and J genes are TRBV12-3 or TRBV12-4 and TRBJ2-3, with 7 bases identical to TRBD2. Trimming took 4 bases from V and 0 from J; bases not matched to a gene: 13. This CDR3 is built from 18 residues. CDR3 sequence: CASSSDMGLWSSTDTQYF. The CDR3 nucleotides are TGTGCCAGCAGTTCAGACATGGGACTATGGTCTAGCACAGATACGCAGTATTTT.

This clonotype was found many times. The chain links TRBV7-2 to TRBJ2-5; 13 nucleotides align to TRBD2. The V segment lost 0 bases and the J segment 5 bases; nucleotides outside the gene matches: 3. Germline V CDR1 and CDR2: SGHTA, FQGNSA. The CDR3 length is 16 residues. This chain's CDR3 is CASSLAGTSGKETQYF. Here the CDR3 DNA reads TGTGCCAGCAGCTTAGCCGGGACTAGCGGGAAGGAGACCCAGTACTTC. The full variable domain, rest sourced from reference TRBV7-2 and TRBJ2-5, is GAGVSQSPSNKVTEKGKDVELRCDPISGHTALYWYRQSLGQGLEFLIYFQGNSAPDKSGLPSDRFSAERTGGSVSTLTIQRTQQEDSAVYLCASSLAGTSGKETQYFGPGTRLLVL.

The chain joins TRBV27 to TRBJ1-6; D is ambiguous. The germline CDR1 and CDR2 sequences are MNHEY and SMNVEV (reference sequence). The CDR3 totals 16 residues. With 7 bases removed from V and 5 bases from J, the gap between germline ends came to 18 bases. CDR3 bases: TGTGCCAGCAAAGACTTAAATCGGGGAGATAATTCACCCCTCCACTTT. This sequence encodes CASKDLNRGDNSPLHF.

A word on this clonotype: A much larger clonotype is one base distant, so this may be a read error. V usage is TRBV28 and J usage is TRBJ1-2; D is uncertain. Germline CDR1 MDHEN, CDR2 SYDVKM. Trimming pared 3 bases from V and 8 bases from J, leaving 7 bases between. The CDR3 loop spans 11 amino acids. The DNA for the CDR3 is TGTGCCAGCAGTTTCGGGGTCGGCTACACCTTC. As protein: CASSFGVGYTF.

This clonotype has a count of ten or more. This chain links TRBV5-1 with TRBJ2-5; D might be TRBD1 (5 bases). CDR3 size: 12 residues. CDR1 and CDR2 (germline): SGHRS, YFSETQ. The V end lost 0 bases, the J end lost 7 bases, and 7 bases lay between the germline ends. The CDR3 here is CASSLDQGTQYF. For the CDR3, the DNA is TGCGCCAGCAGCTTGGACCAGGGGACCCAGTACTTC.

This clonotype was counted at least ten times. The V call is TRBV11-2, the J call TRBJ2-5; D is unclear. The V and J ends lost 2 bases and 4 bases respectively, with 17 bases between them. This CDR3 comprises 16 residues. Per germline, CDR1 SGHAT and CDR2 FQNNGV. The CDR3 region has the DNA TGTGCCAGCAGCTTAAGGTCATCTTCCTTGAGAGAGACCCAGTACTTC. Translating it yields CASSLRSSSLRETQYF. The whole variable domain, remainder taken from reference TRBV11-2 and TRBJ2-5, is EAGVAQSPRYKIIEKRQSVAFWCNPISGHATLYWYQQILGQGPKLLIQFQNNGVVDDSQLPKDRFSAERLKGVDSTLKIQPAKLEDSAVYLCASSLRSSSLRETQYFGPGTRLLVL.

This clonotype was detected many times. V is TRBV7-9 and J is TRBJ2-5; a weak D match, TRBD1 (5 bases). The CDR3 is made up of 14 amino acids. V was shortened by 4 bases and J by 5 bases, with 14 bases between the two germline ends. Per germline, CDR1 SEHNR and CDR2 FQNEAQ (reference sequence). CDR3 residues: CASSSQGSGETQYF. The CDR3 coding sequence is TGTGCCAGCAGCTCCCAGGGATCTGGGGAGACCCAGTACTTC. Combining the CDR3 with reference TRBV7-9 and TRBJ2-5 gives the whole variable domain DTGVSQNPRHKITKRGQNVTFRCDPISEHNRLYWYRQTLGQGPEFLTYFQNEAQLEKSRLLSDRFSAERPKGSFSTLEIQRTEQGDSAMYLCASSSQGSGETQYFGPGTRLLVL.